One sample yielded the 24 T cell receptor beta chains listed below, sequenced in a study of Graves' ophthalmopathy and Graves' hyperthyroidism. The TCR beta CDR3 regions underwent amplification from RNA transcripts. HTBI primers primed a first-round RT-PCR, and a second-round multiplex PCR followed. From the multiplex PCR reads, TCRdb called clonotypes with MiXCR, one entry per CDR3 protein. This table has 400,000 to 500,000 distinct CDR3 sequences, approximately 21% appearing once. Sequences were obtained from peripheral blood. Receptor source: a young woman with stable Graves' hyperthyroidism.

This clonotype was recorded many times. The chain joins TRBV6-5 to TRBJ2-1; 7 positions match TRBD1. CDR1 is MNHEY and CDR2 is SVGAGI in the germline V gene. The V segment lost 2 bases and the J segment 3 bases; nucleotides outside the gene matches: 7. The CDR3 runs 16 residues. The CDR3 DNA is TGTGCCAGCAGTTACGAGGGGACAGCGAACTACAATGAGCAGTTCTTC. It yields the protein CASSYEGTANYNEQFF.

This clonotype was seen a handful of times. The chain combines TRBV3-1 with TRBJ1-2, with TRBD1 matching 7 bases. J lost 3 bases, V lost 0 bases, and 4 bases had no gene match. CDR1 and CDR2 (germline): LGHDT, YNNKEL (reference sequence). This CDR3 has 15 residues. CDR3 DNA sequence: TGTGCCAGCAGCCAAGATCGAACAGGGGACTATGGCTACACCTTC. Translation: CASSQDRTGDYGYTF.

At least ten counts were recorded for this clonotype. This chain links TRBV6-1 with TRBJ2-5; 12 nucleotides line up with TRBD1. Germline CDR1 is MNHNS and CDR2 is SASEGT. J was trimmed by 5 bases and V by 3 bases; bases with no gene match: 7. This CDR3 spans 16 amino acids. CDR3 coding DNA: TGTGCCAGCAGTGATTGGGGACAGGGGGCGGGTGAGACCCAGTACTTC. This encodes CASSDWGQGAGETQYF.

The chain couples TRBV11-3 to TRBJ2-7; a weak D match, TRBD1 (6 bases). The CDR3 runs to 13 residues. Trimming took off 1 base at V and 5 bases at J, with 9 bases between the two ends. CDR1 and CDR2 from the germline V gene are SGHNT and YENEEA. CDR3 sequence: CASSLGGGNEQYF. Written as DNA, the CDR3 is TGTGCCAGCAGCTTAGGAGGGGGAAACGAGCAGTACTTC.

Ten or more counts support this clonotype. The chain links TRBV9 to TRBJ1-1; D might be TRBD1 (5 bases). Germline CDR1 and CDR2: SGDLS and YYNGEE. This CDR3 spans 15 amino acids. Between the trimmed V and J ends, which lost 0 bases and 1 base, there was a span of 10 bases. Written as DNA, the CDR3 is TGTGCCAGCAGCGTAGGGGGACTGGGGAACACTGAAGCTTTCTTT. This codes for CASSVGGLGNTEAFF.

This clonotype was seen only a few times. The chain couples TRBV6-2 or TRBV6-3 to TRBJ1-1; D is ambiguous. V was trimmed by 2 bases and J by 4 bases, leaving 8 bases between them. This CDR3 contains 13 residues. CDR1 and CDR2 from the germline V gene are MNHEY and SVGEGT. Written as DNA, the CDR3 is TGTGCCAGCAGTTACCAGTCCCCCACTGAAGCTTTCTTT. Translated, it gives CASSYQSPTEAFF.

This clonotype was seen at least ten times. The genes are TRBV5-1 and TRBJ2-7; D not resolved. CDR1 and CDR2 from the germline V gene are SGHRS and YFSETQ. Deletions cut 1 base from V and 2 bases from J, with 13 bases between. This CDR3 has 15 residues. CDR3 coding DNA: TGCGCCAGCAGCTTGTATCTCGGTAGGCCCTACGAGCAGTACTTC. Its translation is CASSLYLGRPYEQYF.

In this sample, this clonotype turned up many times. The J gene is TRBJ2-7, the V gene TRBV20-1; TRBD2 is a possible D gene (7 bases). The CDR3 runs 12 residues. The ends were cut back, 2 bases at V and 6 bases at J, with 11 bases in the middle. The V gene's germline CDR1 is DFQATT and CDR2 SNEGSKA (reference sequence). CDR3 region: CSARHAGAEQYF. The CDR3 DNA follows: TGCAGTGCTAGACATGCGGGGGCCGAGCAGTACTTC.

At least ten counts were recorded for this clonotype. V is TRBV19 and J is TRBJ2-7; 7 bases fit TRBD1. The length of the CDR3 is 15 residues. The junction had 11 bases not matched to a gene; V was cut back by 5 bases and J by 4 bases. The germline gives CDR1 LNHDA, CDR2 SQIVND (reference sequence). The CDR3 DNA follows: TGTGCCAGTAGTCCACAGACAGGGATGGTGTACGAGCAGTACTTC. It codes for CASSPQTGMVYEQYF.

This clonotype occurred many times. The rearrangement links TRBV25-1 to TRBJ1-2; no clear D. The CDR3 runs to 14 residues. Trimming took off 8 bases at V and 4 bases at J, with 17 bases between the two ends. Germline loops: CDR1 MGHDK, CDR2 SYGVNS. CDR3 in DNA: TGTGCCAGCTCGCCCCCCGGCAGTATCTATGGCTACACCTTC. Amino acid sequence: CASSPPGSIYGYTF.

This clonotype was detected a few times. The rearrangement uses TRBV12-3 or TRBV12-4 and TRBJ1-1; possible D gene TRBD1, 5 bases. V lost 4 bases and J 0 bases, leaving 15 bases between the germline ends. This CDR3 is built from 16 residues. Here the CDR3 DNA reads TGTGCCAGCAGTTCCTCAACCGGGACGGTGAACACTGAAGCTTTCTTT. As protein: CASSSSTGTVNTEAFF.

In this sample, this clonotype turned up many times. Its ends do not fully match the called genes, so a read error is possible. This CDR3 reads CAAAADDYSNQPQHF. The DNA for the CDR3 is TGCGCCGCGGCGGCAGACGATTATAGCAATCAGCCCCAGCATTTT. This chain links TRBV19 with TRBJ1-5; D unclear. The length of the CDR3 is 15 residues. In germline, CDR1 is LNHDA, CDR2 SQIVND (reference sequence).

The rearrangement joins TRBV3-1 to TRBJ2-7; 14 bases align to TRBD2. This CDR3 comprises 14 residues. Germline V gives CDR1 LGHDT, CDR2 YNNKEL (reference sequence). J lost 3 bases, V lost 7 bases, and 2 bases had no gene match. CDR3 sequence (DNA): TGTGCCAGCAACGGGACTAGCGGGGGCTACGAGCAGTACTTC. Translation: CASNGTSGGYEQYF.

This clonotype was observed at least ten times. The chain has TRBV6-4 and TRBJ2-2; TRBD2 matches at 14 bases. The length of the CDR3 is 17 residues. Germline CDR1 reads MRHNA; CDR2 reads SNTAGT. V was clipped by 10 bases and J by 6 bases; unmatched bases: 13. This chain's CDR3 is CATSDPTSGRDPGELFF. DNA for the CDR3: TGTGCCACCTCGGACCCGACTAGCGGGAGGGATCCCGGGGAGCTGTTTTTT.

At least ten counts were recorded for this clonotype. This sequence joins TRBV20-1 and TRBJ2-7; 9 bases are shared with TRBD2. Losses at the gene ends were 6 bases for V and 5 bases for J; bases not matched to a gene: 8. CDR3 length equals 13 residues. Germline lookup yields CDR1 DFQATT and CDR2 SNEGSKA (reference sequence). This CDR3 reads CSALAGVSDEQYF. CDR3 bases: TGCAGTGCCTTAGCGGGAGTAAGCGACGAGCAGTACTTC.

Ten or more counts support this clonotype. A much larger clone sits a single nucleotide away, making a read error possible. The CDR3 coding sequence is TGCAGTGCTAGGGCAGCCCAGTACCAAGAGACCCAGTACTTC. It translates to CSARAAQYQETQYF. The chain employs TRBV20-1 and TRBJ2-5; no reliable D call. Germline CDR1 and CDR2: DFQATT and SNEGSKA (reference sequence). The CDR3 is 14 amino acids. Trimming removed 3 bases at V and 0 bases at J, with 11 bases between.

In this sample, this clonotype is medium-sized. CDR3 protein: CSARATGTRFSLEQYF. The DNA of the CDR3 is TGCAGTGCTAGAGCCACCGGGACTAGGTTCTCTCTCGAGCAGTACTTC. V gene TRBV20-1 combines with J gene TRBJ2-7; 8 bases agree with TRBD2. This CDR3 is 16 amino acids long. The germline V gene has CDR1 DFQATT and CDR2 SNEGSKA (reference sequence). V lost 1 base, J lost 6 bases, and 14 bases stayed unmatched.

V is TRBV6-1 and J is TRBJ2-7; 7 nucleotides agree with TRBD1. The trim removed 4 bases at V and 3 bases at J, leaving 9 bases unmatched. The CDR3 sequence is 15 residues long. The germline V gene encodes CDR1 MNHNS and CDR2 SASEGT. The CDR3 sequence is CASSGRGGEIYEQYF. Written as DNA, the CDR3 is TGTGCCAGCAGTGGGAGAGGGGGCGAAATCTACGAGCAGTACTTC.

The CDR3 here is CAWRVLGYEQYF. The CDR3 DNA is TGTGCCTGGAGGGTTTTGGGCTACGAGCAGTACTTC. The chain is built from TRBV30 and TRBJ2-7; D gene unclear. CDR1 and CDR2 (germline): GTSNPN, SVGIG (reference sequence). CDR3 length equals 12 residues. Trimming shortened V by 3 bases and J by 3 bases, and 9 bases separated the two germline ends.

This clonotype has just a few counts. This chain connects TRBV9 to TRBJ1-2, with 10 bases identical to TRBD1. Trimming cost V 4 bases and J 8 bases; bases outside gene matches: 14. The V gene's germline CDR1 is SGDLS and CDR2 YYNGEE. CDR3 length: 16 residues. CDR3: CASSPGQGFFLKGYTF. CDR3 nucleotide sequence: TGTGCCAGCAGCCCGGGACAGGGGTTCTTTCTTAAAGGCTACACCTTC. Looking up the rest from reference TRBV9 and TRBJ1-2 gives the full variable domain: DSGVTQTPKHLITATGQRVTLRCSPRSGDLSVYWYQQSLDQGLQFLIQYYNGEERAKGNILERFSAQQFPDLHSELNLSSLELGDSALYFCASSPGQGFFLKGYTFGSGTRLTVV.

This clonotype has only a few counts. The chain joins TRBV30 to TRBJ1-1; tentatively, D is TRBD1 (6 bases). Germline CDR1 is GTSNPN and CDR2 is SVGIG (reference sequence). The V and J ends lost 8 bases and 1 base respectively, with 14 bases between them. The CDR3 is made up of 13 amino acids. The CDR3 loop reads CATDGRGNTEAFF. The CDR3 coding sequence is TGTGCCACAGACGGCAGGGGGAACACTGAAGCTTTCTTT.

This clonotype was observed many times. The chain combines TRBV9 with TRBJ2-7; the D gene could be TRBD1 or TRBD2 (7 bases each). The CDR3 length is 14 residues. Per germline, CDR1 SGDLS and CDR2 YYNGEE. Trimming pared 4 bases from V and 6 bases from J, leaving 17 bases between. CDR3 region: CASSQGQGGPEQYF. CDR3 coding DNA: TGTGCCAGCAGCCAAGGGCAGGGGGGGCCCGAGCAGTACTTC.

This clonotype is a singleton in its sample. CDR3 in amino acids: CASSLGTSFTTAYGYTF. The CDR3 DNA sequence: TGTGCCAGCAGCTTAGGGACGTCCTTTACAACTGCATACGGCTACACCTTC. The chain has TRBV11-2 and TRBJ1-2, with D hard to call. The V and J ends lost 1 base and 8 bases respectively, with 23 bases between them. Germline CDR1 and CDR2: SGHAT and FQNNGV. The CDR3 sequence is 17 residues long.

This clonotype was detected many times. The chain employs TRBV20-1 and TRBJ2-5, with no clear D. The CDR3 has 14 amino acids. Deletions cut 6 bases from V and 2 bases from J, with 16 bases between. Germline-derived CDR1 and CDR2 are DFQATT and SNEGSKA (reference sequence). CDR3 loop: CSAPTDTRQETQYF. In DNA form, the CDR3 reads TGCAGTGCCCCGACCGATACCCGACAAGAGACCCAGTACTTC.